The T cell receptor (beta chain) described here comes from a study of blood T cell repertoires in COVID-19. Sequencing was performed with immunoSEQ multiplex PCR; in TCRdb, only in-frame clones are kept and a portion is missing. The table records 120,000 or so clones, around 82% of them present only once. Germline CDR1 LNHDA, CDR2 SQIVND (reference sequence). With V trimmed by 8 bases and J by 7 bases, 11 bases remained unmatched. The CDR3 contains 14 residues. The sequenced material came from peripheral blood. J is TRBJ2-1 and V is TRBV19, with 7 bases aligning to TRBD1. The clonotype originates from an elderly man with active or convalescent COVID-19. This CDR3 reads CASQADREINEQFF. In DNA, the CDR3 is TGTGCCAGTCAAGCCGACAGGGAAATTAATGAGCAGTTCTTC.